This TCR beta chain originates from a study of T cell changes during pregnancy in multiple sclerosis. This table comes from immunoSEQ multiplex PCR, and its TCRdb copy is limited to in-frame clones, with some not included. Of 55,000 to 65,000 clones detected, over 85% appear once; the ten largest clones hold 2.5% to 4%. V dropped 0 bases and J dropped 7; count of bases not matched to a gene: 10. Germline V gene sequence: CDR1 SGDLS, CDR2 YYNGEE. The CDR3 sequence is 15 residues long. The clonotype was recovered from a female donor in good health, enrolled as a control in a pregnancy study. The chain links TRBV9 to TRBJ2-7, with 7 positions matching TRBD2. The input for sequencing was peripheral blood, taken in the first trimester of pregnancy. CDR3: CASSVGVAGLEEQYF. Written as DNA, the CDR3 is TGTGCCAGCAGCGTAGGAGTAGCGGGCCTGGAAGAGCAGTACTTC.